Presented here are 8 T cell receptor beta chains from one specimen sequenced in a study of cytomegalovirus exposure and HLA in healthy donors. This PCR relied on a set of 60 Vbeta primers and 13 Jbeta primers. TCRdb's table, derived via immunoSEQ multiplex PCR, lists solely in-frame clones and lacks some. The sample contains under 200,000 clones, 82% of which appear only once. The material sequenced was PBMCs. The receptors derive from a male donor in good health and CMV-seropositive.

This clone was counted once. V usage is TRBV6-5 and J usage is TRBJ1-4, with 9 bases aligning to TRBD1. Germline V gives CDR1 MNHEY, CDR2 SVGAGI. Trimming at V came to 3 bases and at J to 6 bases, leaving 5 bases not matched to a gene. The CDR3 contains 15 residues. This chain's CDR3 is CASSYMTGGYEKLFF. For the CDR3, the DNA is TGTGCCAGCAGTTATATGACAGGGGGATATGAAAAACTGTTTTTT.

In nucleotides, the CDR3 is TGTGCCAGCAGCACTCCGGGCGAGCAGTACTTC. It is translated as CASSTPGEQYF. The chain joins TRBV5-5 to TRBJ2-7; D not resolved. CDR1 is SGHKS and CDR2 is YYEKEE in the germline V gene (reference sequence). The V and J ends lost 4 bases and 6 bases respectively, with 8 bases between them. CDR3 length: 11 residues.

CDR3 in amino acids: CASSAKTGKEYQPQHF. CDR3 DNA sequence: TGTGCCAGTAGTGCCAAGACAGGGAAGGAGTATCAGCCCCAGCATTTT. The chain uses TRBV19 and TRBJ1-5; 7 bases are shared with TRBD1. The germline V gene encodes CDR1 LNHDA and CDR2 SQIVND (reference sequence). The CDR3 totals 16 residues. J was trimmed by 5 bases and V by 5 bases; bases with no gene match: 12.

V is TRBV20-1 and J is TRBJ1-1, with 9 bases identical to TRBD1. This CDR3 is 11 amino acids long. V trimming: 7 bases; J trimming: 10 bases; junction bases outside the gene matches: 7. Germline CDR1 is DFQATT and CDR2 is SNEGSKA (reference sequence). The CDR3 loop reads CSVQGAVRAFF. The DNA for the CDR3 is TGCAGTGTACAGGGGGCAGTACGAGCTTTCTTT.

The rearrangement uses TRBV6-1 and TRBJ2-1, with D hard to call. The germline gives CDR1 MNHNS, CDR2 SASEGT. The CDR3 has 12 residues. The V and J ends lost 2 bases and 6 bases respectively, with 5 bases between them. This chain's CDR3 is CASSERSNEQFF. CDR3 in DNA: TGTGCCAGCAGTGAAAGGAGCAATGAGCAGTTCTTC.

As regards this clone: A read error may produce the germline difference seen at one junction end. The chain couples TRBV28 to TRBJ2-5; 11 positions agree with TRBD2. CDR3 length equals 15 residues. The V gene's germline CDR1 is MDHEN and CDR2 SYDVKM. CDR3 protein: CAGSTLAGGFGTQYF. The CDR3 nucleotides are TGTGCCGGCAGTACCCTAGCGGGGGGATTCGGGACCCAGTACTTC.

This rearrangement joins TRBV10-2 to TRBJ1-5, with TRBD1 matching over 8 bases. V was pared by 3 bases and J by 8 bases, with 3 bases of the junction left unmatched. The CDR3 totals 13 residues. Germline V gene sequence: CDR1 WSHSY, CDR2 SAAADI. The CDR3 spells CASSDRGQKPQHF. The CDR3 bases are TGCGCCAGCAGTGACAGGGGGCAAAAGCCCCAGCATTTT.

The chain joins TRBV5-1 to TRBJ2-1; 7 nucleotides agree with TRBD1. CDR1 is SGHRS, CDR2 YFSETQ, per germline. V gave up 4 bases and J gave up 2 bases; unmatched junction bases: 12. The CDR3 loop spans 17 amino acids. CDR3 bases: TGCGCCAGCAGCCACCGACAGGGAATTATCCCCTACAATGAGCAGTTCTTC. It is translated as CASSHRQGIIPYNEQFF.